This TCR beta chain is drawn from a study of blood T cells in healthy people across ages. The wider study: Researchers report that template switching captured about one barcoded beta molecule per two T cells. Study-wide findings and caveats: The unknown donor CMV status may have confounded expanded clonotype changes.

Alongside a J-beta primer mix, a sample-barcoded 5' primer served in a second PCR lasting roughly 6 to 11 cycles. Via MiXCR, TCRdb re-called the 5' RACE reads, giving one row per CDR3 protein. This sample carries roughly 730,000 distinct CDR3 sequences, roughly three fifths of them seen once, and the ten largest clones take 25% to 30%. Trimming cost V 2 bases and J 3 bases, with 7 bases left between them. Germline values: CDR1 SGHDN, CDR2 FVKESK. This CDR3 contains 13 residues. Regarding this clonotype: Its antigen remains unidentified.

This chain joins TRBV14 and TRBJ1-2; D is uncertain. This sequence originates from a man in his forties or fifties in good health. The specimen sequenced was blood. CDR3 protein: CASSQIRDYGYTF. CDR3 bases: TGTGCCAGCAGCCAAATAAGGGACTATGGCTACACCTTC.